One T cell receptor beta chain is described in this entry. As handled by the study authors: Using reference gene primer amplification, nucleated cell counts were estimated. The repertoire was sequenced with immunoSEQ multiplex PCR; TCRdb's copy has only in-frame clones and lacks some. For V, J and clone size, that table is used; D and trimming come from the DNA. The sample carries 200,000 to 300,000 clones, 84% recorded once. This sample stems from a study of blood T cell repertoires in COVID-19. CDR1 is SNHLY, CDR2 FYNNEI, per germline. With 5 bases removed from V and 8 bases from J, the gap between germline ends came to 18 bases. The CDR3 consists of 14 residues.

The V gene is TRBV2, the J gene TRBJ1-2; possible D gene TRBD1, 6 bases. The TCR comes from a woman aged 40-49 years who had recovered from COVID-19. The specimen sequenced was peripheral blood. The CDR3 DNA sequence: TGTGCCAGCAGTCCATTTCGGACAGTATACGGCTACACCTTC. This codes for CASSPFRTVYGYTF.